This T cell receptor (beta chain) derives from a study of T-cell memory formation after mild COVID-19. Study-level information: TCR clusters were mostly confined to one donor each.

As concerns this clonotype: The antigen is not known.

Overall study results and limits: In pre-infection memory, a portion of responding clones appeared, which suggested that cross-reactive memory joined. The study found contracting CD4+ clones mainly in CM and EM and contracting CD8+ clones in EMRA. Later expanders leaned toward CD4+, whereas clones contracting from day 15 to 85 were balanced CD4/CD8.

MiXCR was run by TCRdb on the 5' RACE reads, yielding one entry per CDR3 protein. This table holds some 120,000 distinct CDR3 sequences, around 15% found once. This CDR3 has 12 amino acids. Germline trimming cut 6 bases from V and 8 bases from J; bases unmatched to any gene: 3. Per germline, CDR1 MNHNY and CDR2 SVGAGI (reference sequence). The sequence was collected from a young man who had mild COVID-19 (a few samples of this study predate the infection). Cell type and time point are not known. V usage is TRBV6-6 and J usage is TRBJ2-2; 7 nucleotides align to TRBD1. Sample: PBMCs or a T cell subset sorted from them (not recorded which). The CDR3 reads CASRQGQGELFF. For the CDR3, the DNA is TGTGCCAGCAGACAGGGACAGGGGGAGCTGTTTTTT.